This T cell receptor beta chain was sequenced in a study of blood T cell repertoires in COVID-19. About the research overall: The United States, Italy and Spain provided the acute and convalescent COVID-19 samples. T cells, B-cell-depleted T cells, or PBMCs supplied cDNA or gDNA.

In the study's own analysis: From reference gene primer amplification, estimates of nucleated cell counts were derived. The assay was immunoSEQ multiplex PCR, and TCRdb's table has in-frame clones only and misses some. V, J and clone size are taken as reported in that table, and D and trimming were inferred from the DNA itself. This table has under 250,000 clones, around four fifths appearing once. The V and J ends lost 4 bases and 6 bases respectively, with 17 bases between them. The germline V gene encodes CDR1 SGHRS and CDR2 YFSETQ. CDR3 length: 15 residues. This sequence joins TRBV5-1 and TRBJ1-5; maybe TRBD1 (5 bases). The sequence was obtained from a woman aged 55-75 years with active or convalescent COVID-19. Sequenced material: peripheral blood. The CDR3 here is CASSPGIAGTQPQHF. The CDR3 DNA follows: TGCGCCAGCAGCCCCGGAATCGCGGGGACTCAGCCCCAGCATTTT. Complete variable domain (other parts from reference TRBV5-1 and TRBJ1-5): KAGVTQTPRYLIKTRGQQVTLSCSPISGHRSVSWYQQTPGQGLQFLFEYFSETQRNKGNFPGRFSGRQFSNSRSEMNVSTLELGDSALYLCASSPGIAGTQPQHFGDGTRLSIL.